Shown below are 23 T cell receptor beta chains from a single sample sequenced in a study of blood T cells in healthy people across ages. A sample-barcoded 5' primer and a J-beta primer mix were used in a second PCR of roughly 7 to 12 cycles. TCRdb ran MiXCR on the 5' RACE reads and lists one entry per CDR3 protein. The sample yields around 900,000 distinct CDR3 sequences, 29% seen once. The sample taken for sequencing was blood. Receptors were obtained from a woman at least 80 years old in good health.

This clonotype was detected ten times or more. This chain uses TRBV5-1 with TRBJ2-1, with TRBD2 matching over 11 bases. The trim removed 0 bases at V and 4 bases at J, leaving 3 bases unmatched. The CDR3 covers 16 residues. From germline, CDR1 is SGHRS and CDR2 YFSETQ. CDR3 amino acids: CASSLAPSGGYNEQFF. The CDR3 DNA is TGCGCCAGCAGCTTGGCCCCTAGCGGGGGGTACAATGAGCAGTTCTTC.

Comment on this clonotype: A much bigger clone sits one base away, suggesting this may be a read error. This rearrangement joins TRBV7-2 to TRBJ2-1; TRBD1 or TRBD2 may be the D gene (5 bases each). The CDR3 is 13 amino acids. Per the germline V gene, CDR1 is SGHTA and CDR2 is FQGNSA. The CDR3 sequence: CASSPGRWNGQFF. The CDR3 DNA sequence: TGTGCCAGCAGCCCGGGACGTTGGAATGGGCAGTTCTTC.

This clonotype was seen repeatedly, ten times or more. The chain employs TRBV10-1 and TRBJ2-3; D might be TRBD1 (5 bases). CDR1 is WNHNN, CDR2 SYGVQD, per germline (reference sequence). The CDR3 has 15 residues. Trimming stripped 3 bases from V and 2 bases from J, with 12 bases between. In DNA form, the CDR3 reads TGCGCCAGCAGTGACAAAGGACAAATCACAGATACGCAGTATTTT. Protein sequence: CASSDKGQITDTQYF.

A word on this clonotype: The missing conserved phenylalanine or tryptophan at the end of this CDR3 makes a read error likely. The rearrangement joins TRBV7-2 to TRBJ1-4; 7 bases line up with TRBD1. Losses at the gene ends were 5 bases for V and 4 bases for J; bases not matched to a gene: 7. Germline V gene sequence: CDR1 SGHTA, CDR2 FQGNSA. This CDR3 comprises 15 residues. The CDR3, as DNA: TGTGCCAGCAGCAAAAGGGACAGCATTAATGAAAAACTGTTTTGT. Amino acid sequence: CASSKRDSINEKLFC.

A few counts support this clonotype. A much larger clone lies one base from this, so it may be a read error. This chain joins TRBV7-9 and TRBJ2-1; TRBD2 agrees at 9 bases. Germline trimming cut 3 bases from V and 5 bases from J; bases unmatched to any gene: 5. The CDR3 has 15 residues. Germline lookup yields CDR1 SEHNR and CDR2 FQNEAQ (reference sequence). Written as DNA, the CDR3 is TGTGCCAGCAGCTTGCGGGGGGGCTATAACAATGAGCAGTTCTTC. Translation gives CASSLRGGYNNEQFF. Complete variable domain (other parts from reference TRBV7-9 and TRBJ2-1): DTGVSQNPRHKITKRGQNVTFRCDPISEHNRLYWYRQTLGQGPEFLTYFQNEAQLEKSRLLSDRFSAERPKGSFSTLEIQRTEQGDSAMYLCASSLRGGYNNEQFFGPGTRLTVL.

This clonotype was counted a single time. A much more abundant neighbour one base away suggests this may be a read error. This chain joins TRBV5-1 and TRBJ2-3; the match to TRBD1 covers 7 bases. The germline gives CDR1 SGHRS, CDR2 YFSETQ. CDR3 size: 13 residues. J gave up 6 bases and V 4 bases, and 5 bases lay outside the gene matches. In DNA form, the CDR3 reads TGCGCCAGCAGCAACAGGGGCGGGGATACGCAGTATTTT. Its protein is CASSNRGGDTQYF.

This clonotype was counted ten times or more. The rearrangement links TRBV7-2 to TRBJ2-1, with D perhaps matching TRBD2 (6 bases). This CDR3 has 18 amino acids. CDR1 is SGHTA, CDR2 FQGNSA, per germline. The germline V and J ends were trimmed by 2 bases and 0 bases, with 17 bases remaining between them. The CDR3 sequence is CASSLLALFGSSYNEQFF. CDR3 coding DNA: TGTGCCAGCAGCTTACTAGCGCTCTTTGGCAGCTCCTACAATGAGCAGTTCTTC. Filled out from reference TRBV7-2 and TRBJ2-1, the complete variable domain reads GAGVSQSPSNKVTEKGKDVELRCDPISGHTALYWYRQSLGQGLEFLIYFQGNSAPDKSGLPSDRFSAERTGGSVSTLTIQRTQQEDSAVYLCASSLLALFGSSYNEQFFGPGTRLTVL.

This clonotype was recorded at least ten times. The rearrangement uses TRBV20-1 and TRBJ2-3; 8 bases fit TRBD2. The J segment lost 8 bases and the V segment lost 6 bases, leaving 13 bases of the junction unmatched. This CDR3 contains 14 residues. Germline CDR1 reads DFQATT; CDR2 reads SNEGSKA (reference sequence). The CDR3 bases are TGCAGTGCCGTATCGGGAGGGTTTGCGGCTACGCAGTATTTT. Protein product: CSAVSGGFAATQYF.

With respect to this clonotype: No conserved phenylalanine or tryptophan ends this CDR3, so it is likely a read error. The chain couples TRBV13 to TRBJ2-5; D uncertain. The CDR3 loop spans 14 amino acids. Trimming left V 4 bases short and J 2 bases short, with 11 bases between. Germline values: CDR1 PRHDT, CDR2 FYEKMQ (reference sequence). CDR3: CASSSDPRQETQYC. CDR3 DNA: TGTGCCAGCAGCTCAGATCCTCGGCAAGAGACCCAGTACTGC.

This clonotype was detected a few times. This chain uses TRBV20-1 with TRBJ1-6; TRBD1 agrees at 8 bases. Germline V gene lookup returns CDR1 DFQATT and CDR2 SNEGSKA (reference sequence). The V and J ends lost 0 bases and 10 bases, in that order; junction bases with no gene match: 8. The CDR3 covers 15 residues. Written as DNA, the CDR3 is TGCAGTGCTAGAGAATCCGGGACAGGTCCCTCACCCCTCCACTTT. It codes for CSARESGTGPSPLHF.

There are many counts of this clonotype. V gene TRBV6-2 or TRBV6-3 combines with J gene TRBJ2-1, with TRBD2 identical over 8 bases. The V segment lost 6 bases and the J segment 7 bases; nucleotides outside the gene matches: 11. Germline V gene sequence: CDR1 MNHEY, CDR2 SVGEGT. The CDR3 runs to 15 residues. The DNA for the CDR3 is TGTGCCAGCAGGAGGAACGGGGGGGCGGGAAATGAGCAGTTCTTC. Translating it yields CASRRNGGAGNEQFF.

This clonotype was seen only a few times. The chain carries TRBV6-5 and TRBJ2-4; the match to TRBD1 covers 8 bases. CDR1 is MNHEY, CDR2 SVGAGI, per germline. The J segment lost 7 bases and the V segment lost 6 bases, leaving 5 bases of the junction unmatched. The CDR3 is 13 amino acids. The DNA of the CDR3 is TGTGCCAGCAGGGCGGACAGGGTGAACATTCAGTACTTC. Its protein is CASRADRVNIQYF.

The genes are TRBV6-6 and TRBJ1-2; D unclear. The CDR3 extends over 13 amino acids. CDR1 and CDR2 (germline): MNHNY, SVGAGI (reference sequence). Trimming left V 6 bases short and J 8 bases short, with 16 bases between. CDR3 nucleotide sequence: TGTGCCAGCAGACCCCGCGTGCGCGGCGGCTACACCTTC. Its protein product is CASRPRVRGGYTF.

This clonotype has only a few counts. The rearrangement uses TRBV3-1 and TRBJ1-2; D not resolved. The CDR3 has 14 residues. Deletions cut 1 base from V and 4 bases from J, with 10 bases between. Germline CDR1 reads LGHDT; CDR2 reads YNNKEL (reference sequence). The CDR3 nucleotides read TGTGCCAGCAGCCAAGTCAGAGGCCCCTATGGCTACACCTTC. This translates into CASSQVRGPYGYTF. Variable domain in full (rest from reference TRBV3-1 and TRBJ1-2): DTAVSQTPKYLVTQMGNDKSIKCEQNLGHDTMYWYKQDSKKFLKIMFSYNNKELIINETVPNRFSPKSPDKAHLNLHINSLELGDSAVYFCASSQVRGPYGYTFGSGTRLTVV.

Only a few counts were recorded for this clonotype. The CDR3: CASSLGPRDGEGYGYTF. CDR3 in DNA: TGTGCCAGCAGCTTAGGACCCCGGGACGGAGAAGGTTATGGCTACACCTTC. V usage is TRBV11-2 and J usage is TRBJ1-2; D is perhaps TRBD1 (5 bases). This CDR3 region has 17 residues. Germline V gene sequence: CDR1 SGHAT, CDR2 FQNNGV. V gave up 1 base and J gave up 5 bases, with 20 bases separating them.

The CDR3 region is CASSQGGAYAGELFF. CDR3 DNA sequence: TGCGCCAGCAGCCAAGGGGGAGCGTACGCCGGGGAGCTGTTTTTT. The chain combines TRBV5-1 with TRBJ2-2; maybe TRBD1 (6 bases). V was shortened by 4 bases and J by 6 bases, with 16 bases between the two germline ends. CDR1 is SGHRS, CDR2 YFSETQ, per germline. The CDR3 covers 15 residues.

This clonotype came up many times. The chain has TRBV12-3 or TRBV12-4 and TRBJ1-5; D ambiguous. Between the trimmed V and J ends, which lost 6 bases and 0 bases, there was a span of 6 bases. The CDR3 totals 13 residues. The CDR3 DNA sequence: TGTGCCAGCAGGGATAATAGCAATCAGCCCCAGCATTTT. Protein product: CASRDNSNQPQHF.

For the CDR3, the DNA is TGTGCCAGCAGCATGGACAGGGCGGTAAACAATGAGCAGTTCTTC. The encoded protein is CASSMDRAVNNEQFF. The chain recombines TRBV7-2 with TRBJ2-1, with 8 bases aligning to TRBD1. V was pared by 5 bases and J by 5 bases, with 8 bases of the junction left unmatched. The CDR3 runs to 15 residues. The germline V gene encodes CDR1 SGHTA and CDR2 FQGNSA.

To note about this clonotype: Possible read error: a much larger clone is one base away. CDR3 residues: CASSLGAGPQEAQYF. DNA for the CDR3: TGTGCCAGCAGCTTAGGAGCGGGGCCCCAAGAGGCCCAGTACTTC. V usage is TRBV7-2 and J usage is TRBJ2-7, with 7 nucleotides matching TRBD2. CDR1 is SGHTA and CDR2 is FQGNSA in the germline V gene. Trimming at V came to 1 base and at J to 10 bases, leaving 13 bases not matched to a gene. CDR3 length equals 15 residues.

The V gene is TRBV10-3, the J gene TRBJ1-1; TRBD1 might be the D (5 bases). Germline V gene sequence: CDR1 ENHRY, CDR2 SYGVKD. This CDR3 region has 15 residues. Trimming took off 4 bases at V and 5 bases at J, with 17 bases between the two ends. The CDR3 bases are TGTGCCATCAGTGGTATCCTACAGGATGGGACTGAAGCTTTCTTT. The encoded protein is CAISGILQDGTEAFF.

This clonotype has at least ten counts. The chain recombines TRBV5-1 with TRBJ1-1, with D maybe TRBD1 (5 bases). Germline V gene sequence: CDR1 SGHRS, CDR2 YFSETQ. The V and J ends lost 0 bases and 4 bases respectively, with 16 bases between them. The CDR3 totals 16 residues. CDR3: CASSLAQARLSTEAFF. The CDR3, as DNA: TGCGCCAGCAGCTTGGCACAGGCACGCCTTTCCACTGAAGCTTTCTTT.

This clonotype was counted many times. The chain couples TRBV5-1 to TRBJ1-1, with D hard to call. Looked up from germline, CDR1 is SGHRS and CDR2 is YFSETQ. The germline V and J ends were trimmed by 7 bases and 3 bases, with 7 bases remaining between them. The CDR3 is 11 residues long. CDR3 DNA sequence: TGCGCCAGCCGACTGTACACTGAAGCTTTCTTT. Its translation is CASRLYTEAFF.

In this sample, this clonotype turned up many times. The chain combines TRBV7-2 with TRBJ1-2; 9 positions match TRBD1. Germline CDR1 and CDR2: SGHTA and FQGNSA. This CDR3 spans 16 amino acids. V shed 2 bases and J 5 bases; nucleotides not matched to a gene: 9. CDR3 in amino acids: CASSLTGGASRYGYTF. The CDR3 DNA reads as TGTGCCAGCAGCTTAACAGGGGGCGCATCCCGGTATGGCTACACCTTC.